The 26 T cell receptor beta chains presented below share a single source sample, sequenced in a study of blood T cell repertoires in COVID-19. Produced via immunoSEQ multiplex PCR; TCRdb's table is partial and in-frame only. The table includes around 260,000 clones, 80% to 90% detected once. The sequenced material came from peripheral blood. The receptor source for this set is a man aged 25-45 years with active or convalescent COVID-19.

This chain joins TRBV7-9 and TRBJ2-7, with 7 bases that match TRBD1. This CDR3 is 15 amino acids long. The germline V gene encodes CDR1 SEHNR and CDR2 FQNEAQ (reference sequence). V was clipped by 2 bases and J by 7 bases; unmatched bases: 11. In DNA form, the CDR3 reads TGTGCCAGCAGCTTACGGACACAGGGGATAGGAGAGCAGTACTTC. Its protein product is CASSLRTQGIGEQYF. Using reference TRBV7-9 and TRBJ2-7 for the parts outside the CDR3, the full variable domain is DTGVSQNPRHKITKRGQNVTFRCDPISEHNRLYWYRQTLGQGPEFLTYFQNEAQLEKSRLLSDRFSAERPKGSFSTLEIQRTEQGDSAMYLCASSLRTQGIGEQYFGPGTRLTVT.

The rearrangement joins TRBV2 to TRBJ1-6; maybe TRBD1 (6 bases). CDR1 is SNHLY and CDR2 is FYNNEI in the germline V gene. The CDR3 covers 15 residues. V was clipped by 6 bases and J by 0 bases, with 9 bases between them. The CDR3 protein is CASRRDNSYNSPLHF. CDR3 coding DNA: TGTGCCAGCAGAAGGGACAACTCCTATAATTCACCCCTCCACTTT.

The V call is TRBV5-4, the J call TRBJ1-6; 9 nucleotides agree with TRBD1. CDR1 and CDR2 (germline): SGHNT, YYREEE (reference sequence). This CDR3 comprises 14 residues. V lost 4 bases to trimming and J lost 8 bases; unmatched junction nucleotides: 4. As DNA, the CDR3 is TGTGCCAGCAGCGTGGGACAGGGAGATTCACCCCTCCACTTT. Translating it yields CASSVGQGDSPLHF.

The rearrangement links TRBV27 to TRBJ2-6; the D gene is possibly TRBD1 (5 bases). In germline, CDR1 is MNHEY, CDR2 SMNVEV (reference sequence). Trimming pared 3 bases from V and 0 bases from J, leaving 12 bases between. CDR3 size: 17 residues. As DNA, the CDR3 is TGTGCCAGCAGTTTGCAGGGATTCATCTCTGGGGCCAACGTCCTGACTTTC. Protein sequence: CASSLQGFISGANVLTF.

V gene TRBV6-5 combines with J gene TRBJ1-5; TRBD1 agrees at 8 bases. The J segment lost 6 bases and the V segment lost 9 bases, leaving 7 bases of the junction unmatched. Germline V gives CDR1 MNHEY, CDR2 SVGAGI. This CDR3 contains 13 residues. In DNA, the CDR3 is TGTGCCAGTCAGCAGGGGGCAGGTCAGCCCCAGCATTTT. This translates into CASQQGAGQPQHF.

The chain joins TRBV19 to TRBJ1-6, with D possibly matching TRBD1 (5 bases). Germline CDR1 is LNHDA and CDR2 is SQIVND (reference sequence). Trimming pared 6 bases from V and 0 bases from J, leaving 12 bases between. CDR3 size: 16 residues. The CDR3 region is CASRKGRASYNSPLHF. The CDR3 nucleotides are TGTGCCAGTAGGAAGGGGAGGGCCTCCTATAATTCACCCCTCCACTTT.

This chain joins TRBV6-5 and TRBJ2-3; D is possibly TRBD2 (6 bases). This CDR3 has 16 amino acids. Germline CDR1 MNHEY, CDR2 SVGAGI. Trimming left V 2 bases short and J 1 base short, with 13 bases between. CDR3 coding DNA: TGTGCCAGCAGTTACCAGCCGGGGGTTCGCACAGATACGCAGTATTTT. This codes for CASSYQPGVRTDTQYF.

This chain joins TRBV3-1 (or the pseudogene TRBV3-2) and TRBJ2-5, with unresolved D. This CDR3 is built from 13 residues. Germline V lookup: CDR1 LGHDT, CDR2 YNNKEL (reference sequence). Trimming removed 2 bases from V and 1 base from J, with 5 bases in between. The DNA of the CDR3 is TGTGCCAGCAGCCAACTTCTCCAAGAGACCCAGTACTTC. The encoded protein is CASSQLLQETQYF.

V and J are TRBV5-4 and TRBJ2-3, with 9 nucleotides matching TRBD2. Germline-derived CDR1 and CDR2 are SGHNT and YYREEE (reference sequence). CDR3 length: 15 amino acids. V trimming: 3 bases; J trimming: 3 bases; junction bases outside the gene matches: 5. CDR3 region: CASSSKAGGTDTQYF. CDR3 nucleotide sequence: TGTGCCAGCAGCTCTAAGGCGGGGGGGACAGATACGCAGTATTTT.

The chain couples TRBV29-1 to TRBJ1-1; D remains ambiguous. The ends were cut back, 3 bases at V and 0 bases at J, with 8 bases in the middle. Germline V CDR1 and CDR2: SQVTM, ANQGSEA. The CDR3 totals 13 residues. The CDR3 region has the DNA TGCAGCGTTGAGGGAGTGATGAACACTGAAGCTTTCTTT. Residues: CSVEGVMNTEAFF.

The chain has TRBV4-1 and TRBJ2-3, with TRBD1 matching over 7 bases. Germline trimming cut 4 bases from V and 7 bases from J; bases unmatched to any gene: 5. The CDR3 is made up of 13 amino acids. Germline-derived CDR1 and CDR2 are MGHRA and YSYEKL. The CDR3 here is CASSRRQGNTQYF. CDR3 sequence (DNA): TGCGCCAGCAGCCGTCGACAGGGCAATACGCAGTATTTT.

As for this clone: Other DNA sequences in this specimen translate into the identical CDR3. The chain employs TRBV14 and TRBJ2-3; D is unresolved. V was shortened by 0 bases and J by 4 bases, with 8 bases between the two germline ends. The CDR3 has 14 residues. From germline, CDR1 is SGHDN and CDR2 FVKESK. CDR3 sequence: CASSQDLGADTQYF. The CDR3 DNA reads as TGTGCCAGCAGCCAAGATCTCGGAGCAGATACGCAGTATTTT.

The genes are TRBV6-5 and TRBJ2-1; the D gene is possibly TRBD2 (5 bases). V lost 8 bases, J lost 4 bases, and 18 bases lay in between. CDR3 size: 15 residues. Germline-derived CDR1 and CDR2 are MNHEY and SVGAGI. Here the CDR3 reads CASSTVGDLYNEQFF. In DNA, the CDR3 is TGTGCCAGCTCCACTGTCGGGGATTTATACAATGAGCAGTTCTTC.

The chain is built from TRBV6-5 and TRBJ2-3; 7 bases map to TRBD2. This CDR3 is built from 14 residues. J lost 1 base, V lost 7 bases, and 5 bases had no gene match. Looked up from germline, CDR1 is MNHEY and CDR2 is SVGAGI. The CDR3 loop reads CASKRLAGTDTQYF. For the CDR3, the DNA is TGTGCCAGCAAAAGACTAGCAGGCACAGATACGCAGTATTTT.

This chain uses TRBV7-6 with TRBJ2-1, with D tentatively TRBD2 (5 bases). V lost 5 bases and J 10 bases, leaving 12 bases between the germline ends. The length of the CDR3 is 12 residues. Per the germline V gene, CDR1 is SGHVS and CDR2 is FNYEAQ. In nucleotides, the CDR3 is TGTGCCAGCAGCCATGGAGGAGACGAGCAGTTCTTC. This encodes CASSHGGDEQFF.

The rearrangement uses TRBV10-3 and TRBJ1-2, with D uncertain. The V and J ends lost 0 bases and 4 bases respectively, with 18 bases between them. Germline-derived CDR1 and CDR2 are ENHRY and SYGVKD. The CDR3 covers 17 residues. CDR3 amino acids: CAISESVFLESAYGYTF. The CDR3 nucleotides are TGTGCCATCAGTGAGTCTGTGTTTTTGGAGTCTGCCTATGGCTACACCTTC.

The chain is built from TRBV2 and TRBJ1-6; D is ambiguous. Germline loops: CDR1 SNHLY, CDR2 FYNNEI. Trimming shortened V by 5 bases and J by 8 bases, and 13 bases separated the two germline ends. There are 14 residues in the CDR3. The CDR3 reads CASSPGFWDSPLHF. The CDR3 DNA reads TGTGCCAGCAGTCCGGGGTTTTGGGATTCACCCCTCCACTTT.

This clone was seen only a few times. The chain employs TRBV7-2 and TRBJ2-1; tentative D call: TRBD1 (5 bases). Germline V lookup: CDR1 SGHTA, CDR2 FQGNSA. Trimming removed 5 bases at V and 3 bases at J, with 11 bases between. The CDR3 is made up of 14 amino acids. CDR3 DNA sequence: TGTGCCAGCAGCATTAACAGGTACTACAATGAGCAGTTCTTC. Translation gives CASSINRYYNEQFF.

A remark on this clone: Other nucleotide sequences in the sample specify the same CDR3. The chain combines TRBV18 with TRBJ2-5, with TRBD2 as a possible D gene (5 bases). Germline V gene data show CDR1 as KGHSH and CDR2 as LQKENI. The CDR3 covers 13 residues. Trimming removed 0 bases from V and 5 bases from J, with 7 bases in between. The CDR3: CASSPPSGETQYF. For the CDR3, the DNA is TGTGCCAGCTCACCACCGTCGGGGGAGACCCAGTACTTC.

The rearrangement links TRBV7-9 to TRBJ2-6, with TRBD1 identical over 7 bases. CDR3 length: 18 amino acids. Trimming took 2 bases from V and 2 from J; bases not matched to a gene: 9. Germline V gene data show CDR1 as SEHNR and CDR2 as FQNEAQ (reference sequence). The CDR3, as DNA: TGTGCCAGCAGCTTACCCGGGACAGAAGCTGCTGGGGCCAACGTCCTGACTTTC. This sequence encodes CASSLPGTEAAGANVLTF.

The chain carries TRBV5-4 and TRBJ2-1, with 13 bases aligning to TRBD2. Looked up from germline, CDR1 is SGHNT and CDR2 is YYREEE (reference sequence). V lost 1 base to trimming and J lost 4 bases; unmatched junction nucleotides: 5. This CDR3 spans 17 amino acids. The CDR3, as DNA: TGTGCCAGCAGCTTGCCTACTAGCGGGGGGGCATACAATGAGCAGTTCTTC. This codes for CASSLPTSGGAYNEQFF.

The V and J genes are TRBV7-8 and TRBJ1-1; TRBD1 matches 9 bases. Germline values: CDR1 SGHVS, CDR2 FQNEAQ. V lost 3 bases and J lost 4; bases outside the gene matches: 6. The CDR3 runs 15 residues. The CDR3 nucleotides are TGTGCCAGCAGCTTTTCGACAGGGGGAATCACTGAAGCTTTCTTT. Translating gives CASSFSTGGITEAFF.

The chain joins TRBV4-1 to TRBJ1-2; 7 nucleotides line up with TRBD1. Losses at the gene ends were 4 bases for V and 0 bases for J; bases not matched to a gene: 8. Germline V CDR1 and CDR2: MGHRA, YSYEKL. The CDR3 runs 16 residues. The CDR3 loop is CASSLAGQDANYGYTF. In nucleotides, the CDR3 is TGCGCCAGCAGCCTAGCCGGACAGGACGCTAACTATGGCTACACCTTC.

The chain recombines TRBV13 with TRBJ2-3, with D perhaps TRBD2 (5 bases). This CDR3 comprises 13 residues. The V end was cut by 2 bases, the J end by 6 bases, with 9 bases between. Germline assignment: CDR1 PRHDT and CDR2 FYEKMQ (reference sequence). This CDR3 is CASSLFRGDTQYF. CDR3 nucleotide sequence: TGTGCCAGCAGCTTATTCCGCGGGGATACGCAGTATTTT. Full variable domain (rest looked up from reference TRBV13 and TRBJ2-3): AAGVIQSPRHLIKEKRETATLKCYPIPRHDTVYWYQQGPGQDPQFLISFYEKMQSDKGSIPDRFSAQQFSDYHSELNMSSLELGDSALYFCASSLFRGDTQYFGPGTRLTVL.

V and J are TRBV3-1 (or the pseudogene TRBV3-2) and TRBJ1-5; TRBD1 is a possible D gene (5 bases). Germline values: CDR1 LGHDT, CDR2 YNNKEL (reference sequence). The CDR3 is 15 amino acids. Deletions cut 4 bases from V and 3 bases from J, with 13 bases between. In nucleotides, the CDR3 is TGTGCCAGCAGCCGTCAAACAGGAGCCAATCAGCCCCAGCATTTT. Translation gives CASSRQTGANQPQHF.

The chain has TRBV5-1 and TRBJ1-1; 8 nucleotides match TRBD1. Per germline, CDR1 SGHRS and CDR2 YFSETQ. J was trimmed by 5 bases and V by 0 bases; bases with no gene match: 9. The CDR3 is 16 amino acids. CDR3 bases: TGCGCCAGCAGCTTGGCGCAGGGGGCAGCGAGAACTGAAGCTTTCTTT. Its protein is CASSLAQGAARTEAFF.